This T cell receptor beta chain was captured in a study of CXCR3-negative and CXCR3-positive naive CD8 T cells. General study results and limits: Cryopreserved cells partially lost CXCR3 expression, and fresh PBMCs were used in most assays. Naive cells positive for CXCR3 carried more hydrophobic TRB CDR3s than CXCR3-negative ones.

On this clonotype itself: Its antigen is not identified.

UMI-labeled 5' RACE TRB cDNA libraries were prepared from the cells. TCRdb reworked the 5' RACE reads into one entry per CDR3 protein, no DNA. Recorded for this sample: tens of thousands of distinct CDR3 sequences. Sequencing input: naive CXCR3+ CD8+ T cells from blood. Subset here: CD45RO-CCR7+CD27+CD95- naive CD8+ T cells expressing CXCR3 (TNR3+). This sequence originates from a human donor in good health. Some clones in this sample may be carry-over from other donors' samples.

This CDR3 reads CASSPMAYEQYF. This chain links TRBV7-9 with TRBJ2-7. The CDR3 is made up of 12 amino acids. In germline, CDR1 is SEHNR, CDR2 FQNEAQ (reference sequence).